This TCR beta chain is from a study of blood T cell repertoires in COVID-19. The overall study: Donors in the United States, Italy and Spain gave samples during acute or convalescent COVID-19. The cDNA or gDNA used as material had been derived from T cells, B-cell-depleted T cells, or PBMCs.

Sequencing used immunoSEQ multiplex PCR; TCRdb keeps in-frame clones, though not all of them. The repertoire consists of a few hundred thousand clones, with approximately 90% occurring once and the leading ten covering around 0.84%. CDR1 and CDR2 (germline): MNHEY, SVGAGI. CDR3 length: 14 amino acids. V was cut by 7 bases and J by 3 bases, with 15 bases left in between. The TCR originated in a man aged 25 to 45 with acute or convalescent COVID-19. The source material was peripheral blood. V usage is TRBV6-5 and J usage is TRBJ1-1; no definite D call. CDR3 amino acids: CASKIGWVDTEAFF. The CDR3 DNA sequence: TGTGCCAGCAAAATCGGGTGGGTTGACACTGAAGCTTTCTTT.